This T cell receptor (beta chain) was retrieved from a study of cytomegalovirus exposure and HLA in healthy donors. Findings of the study overall: Most likely, a cluster of highly shared sequence variants arose as a sequencing artifact.

PCR primers comprised 60 Vbeta and 13 Jbeta primers. The table came from immunoSEQ multiplex PCR; TCRdb's copy has only in-frame clones and leaves some out. The sample lists 100,000 or so clones; approximately 65% were seen once. The V end lost 3 bases, the J end lost 3 bases, and 15 bases lay between the germline ends. CDR1 and CDR2 from the germline V gene are PRHDT and FYEKMQ (reference sequence). The CDR3 is made up of 15 amino acids. In the case of this clone: Antigen unknown.

The sample taken for sequencing was PBMCs. This sequence originates from a man aged 25 to 45 in good health and CMV-seronegative. The chain employs TRBV13 and TRBJ2-7, with D perhaps matching TRBD1 (6 bases). The CDR3 DNA reads TGTGCCAGCAGCTTTCGGACAGAGGAACGCTACGAGCAGTACTTC. Translation: CASSFRTEERYEQYF.